Listed here are 11 T cell receptor beta chains from one sample, sequenced in a study of T cell repertoires in cytomegalovirus infection. Via MiXCR, TCRdb re-called the reads, giving one row per CDR3 protein. The sample yields hundreds of thousands of distinct CDR3 sequences, about a sixth seen once. The sample consisted of PBMCs. Receptors were obtained from a human donor in good health (CMV status not recorded). Some clones in this sample may be carry-over from other donors' samples.

This clonotype was detected a few times. The V gene is TRBV6-6, the J gene TRBJ1-6; D is unclear. From germline, CDR1 is MNHNY and CDR2 SVGAGI (reference sequence). The V end lost 2 bases, the J end lost 10 bases, and 9 bases lay between the germline ends. The CDR3 has 13 amino acids. The CDR3: CASSYGDGSPLHF. The CDR3 region has the DNA TGTGCCAGCAGTTACGGAGACGGCTCACCCCTCCACTTT.

The CDR3 loop is CASSLTPTDQETQYF. CDR3 coding DNA: TGTGCCAGCAGCCTCACCCCCACCGACCAAGAGACCCAGTACTTC. This sequence joins TRBV9 and TRBJ2-5; D gene unclear. V was trimmed by 4 bases and J by 0 bases, leaving 13 bases between them. Germline assignment: CDR1 SGDLS and CDR2 YYNGEE. CDR3 length: 15 amino acids.

This clonotype has more than one count but fewer than ten. The chain uses TRBV15 and TRBJ2-5; D is unresolved. The germline V gene encodes CDR1 LNHNV and CDR2 YYDKDF (reference sequence). The ends were cut back, 0 bases at V and 2 bases at J, with 10 bases in the middle. This CDR3 comprises 15 residues. The CDR3 sequence is CATSRDPTAQETQYF. The CDR3 DNA is TGTGCCACCAGCAGAGACCCCACAGCACAAGAGACCCAGTACTTC.

The sample holds many counts of this clonotype. The chain combines TRBV12-3 or TRBV12-4 with TRBJ1-1; D is ambiguous. Trimming stripped 5 bases from V and 3 bases from J, with 10 bases between. CDR3 length: 13 amino acids. In DNA, the CDR3 is TGTGCCAGCAGTACTGACTTCTACACTGAAGCTTTCTTT. It yields the protein CASSTDFYTEAFF.

This clonotype was counted many times. The V call is TRBV7-6, the J call TRBJ2-2; 8 nucleotides agree with TRBD2. Germline lookup yields CDR1 SGHVS and CDR2 FNYEAQ. V was clipped by 3 bases and J by 4 bases; unmatched bases: 4. CDR3 size: 15 residues. In DNA, the CDR3 is TGTGCCAGCAGCTTGAGCGGGGGTTTCACCGGGGAGCTGTTTTTT. This sequence encodes CASSLSGGFTGELFF.

V gene TRBV6-6 combines with J gene TRBJ2-7; D assignment may be TRBD1 or TRBD2 (6 bases each). The CDR3 is 11 residues long. Trimming shortened V by 11 bases and J by 2 bases, and 10 bases separated the two germline ends. Germline loops: CDR1 MNHNY, CDR2 SVGAGI (reference sequence). The CDR3 region has the DNA TGTGCCGGGGGGCCCACCTACGAGCAGTACTTC. Protein product: CAGGPTYEQYF.

This clonotype has a handful of counts. The gene calls are TRBV2 and TRBJ2-5; 8 bases are shared with TRBD2. CDR3 length: 15 amino acids. V gave up 6 bases and J gave up 1 base; unmatched junction bases: 7. Per germline, CDR1 SNHLY and CDR2 FYNNEI. CDR3 amino acids: CASRVLAGGQETQYF. CDR3 nucleotide sequence: TGTGCCAGCAGAGTACTCGCGGGGGGCCAAGAGACCCAGTACTTC.

The chain links TRBV28 to TRBJ2-3, with 8 bases fitting TRBD2. Germline V lookup: CDR1 MDHEN, CDR2 SYDVKM. V dropped 5 bases and J dropped 1; count of bases not matched to a gene: 8. The CDR3 totals 16 residues. The CDR3, as DNA: TGTGCCAGCAGTGCTTATGGGCGGGGGGGCACAGATACGCAGTATTTT. Protein product: CASSAYGRGGTDTQYF.

The chain employs TRBV7-6 and TRBJ2-3; D may be TRBD1 or TRBD2 (5 bases each). The V end was cut by 5 bases, the J end by 6 bases, with 24 bases between. The V gene's germline CDR1 is SGHVS and CDR2 FNYEAQ. The CDR3 totals 17 residues. CDR3 nucleotides: TGTGCCAGCAGCGTCCGGGTAGAGGGGAATTCCGCGGATACGCAGTATTTT. Residues: CASSVRVEGNSADTQYF. The whole variable domain, remainder taken from reference TRBV7-6 and TRBJ2-3, is GAGVSQSPRYKVTKRGQDVALRCDPISGHVSLYWYRQALGQGPEFLTYFNYEAQQDKSGLPNDRFSAERPEGSISTLTIQRTEQRDSAMYRCASSVRVEGNSADTQYFGPGTRLTVL.

The CDR3 coding sequence is TGTGCCAGCAGTGAAAGCGCGAAGAACACTGAAGCTTTCTTT. This translates into CASSESAKNTEAFF. J is TRBJ1-1 and V is TRBV2; D unresolved. The V gene lost 2 bases and the J gene lost 1 base, with 8 bases spanning the gap. Germline assignment: CDR1 SNHLY and CDR2 FYNNEI. The CDR3 contains 14 residues.

This clonotype was seen a handful of times. V is TRBV19 and J is TRBJ2-5; the D is unclear. Trimming took 3 bases from V and 2 from J, leaving 7 bases between them. There are 13 residues in the CDR3. The germline CDR1 and CDR2 sequences are LNHDA and SQIVND (reference sequence). As DNA, the CDR3 is TGTGCCAGTAGTATCTCCAATCAAGAGACCCAGTACTTC. This gives the protein CASSISNQETQYF.